This T cell receptor beta chain was sequenced for a study of blood T cell repertoires in COVID-19. Study context: The samples span acute and convalescent COVID-19 from the United States, Italy and Spain. T cells, B-cell-depleted T cells, or PBMCs provided the cDNA or gDNA that served as material.

Per the original methods: Nucleated cell number was recorded as an estimate derived from reference gene primer amplification. The table came from immunoSEQ multiplex PCR; TCRdb's copy has only in-frame clones and leaves some out. V and J calls and clone size are those listed in that table; D and trimming were worked out from the DNA. The table lists about 150,000 clones, about 85% of them singletons. During active infection, Seattle patients enrolled and were then monitored through disease. The origin of this receptor is a human donor with COVID-19, enrolled during active disease. The donor label of this sample is uncertain. Sequenced sample: peripheral blood.

CDR3 DNA: TGTGCCAGCAGCCAAGAGTTTCAGGGTGCTGAAGCTTTCTTT. Protein product: CASSQEFQGAEAFF. This sequence joins TRBV14 and TRBJ1-1, with D possibly being TRBD1 (5 bases). The CDR3 has 14 residues. CDR1 and CDR2 (germline): SGHDN, FVKESK. Deletions cut 0 bases from V and 6 bases from J, with 11 bases between.